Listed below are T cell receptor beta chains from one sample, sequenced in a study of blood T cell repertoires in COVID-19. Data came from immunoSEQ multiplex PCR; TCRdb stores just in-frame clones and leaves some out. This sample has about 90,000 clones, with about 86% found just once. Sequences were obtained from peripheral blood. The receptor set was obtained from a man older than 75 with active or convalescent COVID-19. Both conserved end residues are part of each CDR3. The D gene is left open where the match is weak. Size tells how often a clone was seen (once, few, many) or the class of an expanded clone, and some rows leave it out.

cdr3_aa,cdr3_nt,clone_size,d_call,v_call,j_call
CASSGVAGPTGELFF,TGTGCCAGCAGTGGGGTAGCGGGACCCACCGGGGAGCTGTTTTTT,NA,TRBD2,TRBV2,TRBJ2-2
CASSRTGLAGESSYNEQFF,TGTGCCAGTAGTAGAACCGGACTAGCGGGAGAGAGCTCCTACAATGAGCAGTTCTTC,NA,TRBD2,TRBV19,TRBJ2-1
CASSLTTTGFHEQYF,TGTGCCAGCAGCTTGACTACCACAGGGTTCCACGAGCAGTACTTC,NA,NA,TRBV5-5,TRBJ2-7
CSASSAGGYTQYF,TGCAGTGCTAGTAGCGCTGGGGGGTATACGCAGTATTTT,NA,NA,TRBV20-1,TRBJ2-3
CASGLFQSGELFF,TGTGCTAGTGGTTTGTTTCAGTCCGGGGAGCTGTTTTTT,few,NA,TRBV12-5,TRBJ2-2
CASSKGQALGETQYF,TGCGCCAGCAGCAAAGGACAGGCTCTCGGAGAGACCCAGTACTTC,NA,TRBD1,TRBV5-1,TRBJ2-5
CASSQDHRGDGLGEQFF,TGTGCCAGCAGCCAAGATCATCGCGGGGATGGACTGGGAGAGCAGTTCTTC,NA,NA,TRBV4-2,TRBJ2-1
CASSPGQGADTQYF,TGTGCCAGCAGCCCCGGACAGGGGGCGGATACGCAGTATTTT,NA,TRBD1,TRBV7-9,TRBJ2-3
CASSSTAKETQYF,TGTGCCAGCAGTTCGACAGCAAAAGAGACCCAGTACTTC,NA,NA,TRBV28,TRBJ2-5
CSGTGHLNTEAFF,TGCAGCGGAACGGGACACCTGAACACTGAAGCTTTCTTT,NA,NA,TRBV29-1,TRBJ1-1
CASSSKGQGSEKLFF,TGTGCCAGCAGTTCAAAAGGGCAGGGAAGCGAAAAACTGTTTTTT,NA,NA,TRBV6-6,TRBJ1-4
CSVNTYSNTEAFF,TGCAGCGTTAATACCTACTCGAACACTGAAGCTTTCTTT,NA,NA,TRBV29-1,TRBJ1-1
CASSLEVLTEAFF,TGTGCCAGCAGTTTAGAGGTTCTCACTGAAGCTTTCTTT,NA,NA,TRBV28,TRBJ1-1
CASKLAVNTGELFF,TGTGCCAGCAAGCTAGCAGTAAACACCGGGGAGCTGTTTTTT,NA,NA,TRBV2,TRBJ2-2
CASSRQGPWGEQYF,TGTGCCAGCAGTCGACAGGGCCCTTGGGGTGAGCAGTACTTC,NA,TRBD1,TRBV5-8,TRBJ2-7
CASSLEGAGRLAKNIQYF,TGTGCCAGCAGCTTAGAAGGGGCGGGACGACTAGCCAAAAACATTCAGTACTTC,NA,NA,TRBV7-8,TRBJ2-4